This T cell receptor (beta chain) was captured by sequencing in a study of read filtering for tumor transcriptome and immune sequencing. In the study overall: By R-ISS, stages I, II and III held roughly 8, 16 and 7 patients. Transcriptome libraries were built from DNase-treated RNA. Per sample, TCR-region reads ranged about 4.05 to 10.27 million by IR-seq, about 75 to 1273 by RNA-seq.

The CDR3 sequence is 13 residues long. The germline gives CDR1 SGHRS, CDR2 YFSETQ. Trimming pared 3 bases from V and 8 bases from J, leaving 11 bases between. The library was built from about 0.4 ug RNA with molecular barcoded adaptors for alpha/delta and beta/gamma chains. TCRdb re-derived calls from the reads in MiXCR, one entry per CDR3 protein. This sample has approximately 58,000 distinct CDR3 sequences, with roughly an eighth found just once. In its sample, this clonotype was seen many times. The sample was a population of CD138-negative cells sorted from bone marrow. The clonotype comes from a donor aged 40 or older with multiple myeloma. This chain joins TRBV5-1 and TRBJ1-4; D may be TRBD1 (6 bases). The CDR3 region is CASSSQGGEKLFF. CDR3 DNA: TGCGCCAGCAGCTCACAGGGAGGGGAAAAACTGTTTTTT. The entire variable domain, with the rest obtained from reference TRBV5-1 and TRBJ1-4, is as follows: KAGVTQTPRYLIKTRGQQVTLSCSPISGHRSVSWYQQTPGQGLQFLFEYFSETQRNKGNFPGRFSGRQFSNSRSEMNVSTLELGDSALYLCASSSQGGEKLFFGSGTQLSVL.